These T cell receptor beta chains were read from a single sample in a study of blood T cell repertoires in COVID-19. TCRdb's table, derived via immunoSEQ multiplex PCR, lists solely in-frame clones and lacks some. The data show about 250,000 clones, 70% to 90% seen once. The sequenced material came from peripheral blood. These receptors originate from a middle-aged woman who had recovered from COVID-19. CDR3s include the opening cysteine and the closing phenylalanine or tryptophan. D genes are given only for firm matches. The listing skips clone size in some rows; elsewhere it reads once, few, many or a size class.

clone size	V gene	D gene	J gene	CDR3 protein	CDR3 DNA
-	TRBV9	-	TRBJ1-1	CASSVYDEAGNTEAFF	TGTGCCAGCAGCGTATATGATGAGGCGGGGAACACTGAAGCTTTCTTT
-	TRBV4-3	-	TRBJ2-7	CASSQDQDFSYEQYF	TGCGCCAGCAGCCAAGATCAGGATTTCTCCTACGAGCAGTACTTC
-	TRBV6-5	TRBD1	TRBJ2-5	CASSYRGQAKGTQYF	TGTGCCAGCAGTTACCGCGGACAGGCCAAGGGGACCCAGTACTTC
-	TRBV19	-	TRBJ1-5	CASSNRQASNQPQHF	TGTGCCAGTAGTAACCGACAGGCTAGCAATCAGCCCCAGCATTTT
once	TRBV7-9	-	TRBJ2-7	CASSPRGGYEQYF	TGTGCCAGCAGCCCAAGAGGGGGCTACGAGCAGTACTTC
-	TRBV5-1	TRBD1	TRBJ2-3	CASSLGQGMGTDTQYF	TGCGCCAGCAGCTTGGGACAGGGGATGGGTACAGATACGCAGTATTTT
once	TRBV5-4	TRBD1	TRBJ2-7	CASSSPHRGQYF	TGTGCCAGCAGCTCCCCCCACAGGGGACAGTACTTC
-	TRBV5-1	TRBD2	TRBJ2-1	CASRPGLAGAKEFF	TGCGCCAGCCGCCCGGGACTAGCGGGGGCTAAGGAGTTCTTC
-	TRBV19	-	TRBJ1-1	CASSTTPNTEAFF	TGTGCCAGTAGTACCACACCGAACACTGAAGCTTTCTTT
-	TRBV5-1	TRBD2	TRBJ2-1	CASSLVVAGALNEQFF	TGCGCCAGCAGCTTGGTAGTAGCGGGAGCTTTAAATGAGCAGTTCTTC
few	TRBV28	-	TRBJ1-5	CASSLGDKYQPQHF	TGTGCCAGCAGTTTAGGGGACAAATATCAGCCCCAGCATTTT
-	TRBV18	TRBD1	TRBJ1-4	CASSLVTGAGEKLFF	TGTGCCAGCTCTCTCGTGACAGGGGCGGGAGAAAAACTGTTTTTT
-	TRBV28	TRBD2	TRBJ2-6	CASSLSGGSGANVLTF	TGTGCCAGCAGTTTGTCGGGGGGCTCTGGGGCCAACGTCCTGACTTTC
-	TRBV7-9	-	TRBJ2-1	CASSLVGVEQFF	TGTGCCAGCAGCTTAGTAGGGGTAGAGCAGTTCTTC
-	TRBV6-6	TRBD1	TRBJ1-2	CASSLGGGYGYTF	TGTGCCAGCAGTTTAGGGGGCGGCTATGGCTACACCTTC
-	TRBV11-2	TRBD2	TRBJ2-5	CASSSASGLQETQYF	TGTGCCAGCAGCTCAGCTAGCGGACTCCAAGAGACCCAGTACTTC
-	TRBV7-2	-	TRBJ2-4	CASSLRTGSAKNIQYF	TGTGCCAGCAGCTTACGCACAGGGTCCGCCAAAAACATTCAGTACTTC
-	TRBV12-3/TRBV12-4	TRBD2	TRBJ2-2	CAGTGRGGRELFF	TGTGCCGGGACCGGGAGGGGAGGCCGGGAGCTGTTTTTT
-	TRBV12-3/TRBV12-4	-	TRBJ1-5	CASGGYSNQPQHF	TGTGCCAGCGGGGGGTATAGCAATCAGCCCCAGCATTTT
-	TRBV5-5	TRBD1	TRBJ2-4	CASSRTGGQNIQYF	TGTGCCAGCAGCCGGACAGGGGGCCAAAACATTCAGTACTTC
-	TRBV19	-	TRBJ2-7	CASKYSSEVTYEQYF	TGTGCCAGTAAGTATTCCTCGGAGGTAACCTACGAGCAGTACTTC
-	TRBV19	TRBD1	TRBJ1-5	CASSRDRETYSNQPQHF	TGTGCCAGTAGTAGGGACAGGGAGACTTATAGCAATCAGCCCCAGCATTTT
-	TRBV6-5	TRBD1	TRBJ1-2	CATRETGGYGYTF	TGTGCCACCCGGGAGACAGGGGGCTATGGCTACACCTTC
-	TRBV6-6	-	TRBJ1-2	CASSPPGGGGYTF	TGTGCCAGCAGTCCACCCGGTGGGGGGGGCTACACCTTC
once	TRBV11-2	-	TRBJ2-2	CASSLVIQENTGELFF	TGTGCCAGCAGCTTAGTAATACAGGAGAACACCGGGGAGCTGTTTTTT
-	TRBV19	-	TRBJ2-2	CASTSRLSDFGELFF	TGTGCCAGTACCTCCCGACTGTCGGATTTCGGGGAGCTGTTTTTT
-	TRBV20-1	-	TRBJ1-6	CSASPRGGSPLHF	TGCAGTGCTAGTCCCCGGGGGGGTTCACCCCTCCACTTT
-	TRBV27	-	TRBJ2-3	CASSLSGRGGPDTQYF	TGTGCCAGCAGTTTATCGGGCAGGGGTGGCCCAGATACGCAGTATTTT
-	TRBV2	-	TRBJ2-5	CASSDPGETQYF	TGTGCCAGCAGTGATCCAGGAGAGACCCAGTACTTC
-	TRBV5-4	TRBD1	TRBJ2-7	CASSPPTDRVGEQYF	TGTGCCAGCAGCCCACCGACGGACAGGGTCGGGGAGCAGTACTTC
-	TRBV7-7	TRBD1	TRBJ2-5	CASSLGGTGRETQYF	TGTGCTAGCAGCTTAGGTGGGACAGGCCGGGAGACCCAGTACTTC
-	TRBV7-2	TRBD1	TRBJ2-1	CASSLSRGPDNEQFF	TGTGCCAGCAGCTTATCGAGGGGGCCCGACAATGAGCAGTTCTTC
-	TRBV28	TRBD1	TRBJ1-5	CASSRTGKPQHF	TGTGCCAGTAGTAGGACAGGGAAACCCCAGCATTTT
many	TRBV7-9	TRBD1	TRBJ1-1	CASSKGTGVLNTEAFF	TGTGCCAGCAGCAAGGGGACAGGGGTCCTCAACACTGAAGCTTTCTTT
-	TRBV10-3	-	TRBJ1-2	CAISDSGHNYGYTF	TGTGCCATCAGTGATTCGGGACATAACTATGGCTACACCTTC
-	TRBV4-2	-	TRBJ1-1	CASSQGVGTTEAFF	TGTGCCAGCAGCCAAGGGGTGGGGACAACTGAAGCTTTCTTT
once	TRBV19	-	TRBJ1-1	CASSRAKRGGRTEAFF	TGTGCCAGTAGTAGGGCGAAGAGGGGGGGGAGAACTGAAGCTTTCTTT
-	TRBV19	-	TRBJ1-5	CASRGGYQPQHF	TGTGCCAGTAGGGGCGGGTATCAGCCCCAGCATTTT
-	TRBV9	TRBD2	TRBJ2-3	CASSVSPSGRESTDTQYF	TGTGCCAGCAGCGTATCGCCTAGCGGGAGGGAAAGCACAGATACGCAGTATTTT
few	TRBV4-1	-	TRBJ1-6	CASSHRLGAYNSPLHF	TGCGCCAGCAGCCACCGACTAGGCGCCTATAATTCACCCCTCCACTTT
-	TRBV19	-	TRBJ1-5	CASSAPGAQPQHF	TGTGCCAGTAGTGCACCAGGGGCTCAGCCCCAGCATTTT
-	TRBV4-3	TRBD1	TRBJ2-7	CASSSQNRGPLYEQYF	TGCGCCAGCAGCTCACAAAACAGGGGACCCCTCTACGAGCAGTACTTC